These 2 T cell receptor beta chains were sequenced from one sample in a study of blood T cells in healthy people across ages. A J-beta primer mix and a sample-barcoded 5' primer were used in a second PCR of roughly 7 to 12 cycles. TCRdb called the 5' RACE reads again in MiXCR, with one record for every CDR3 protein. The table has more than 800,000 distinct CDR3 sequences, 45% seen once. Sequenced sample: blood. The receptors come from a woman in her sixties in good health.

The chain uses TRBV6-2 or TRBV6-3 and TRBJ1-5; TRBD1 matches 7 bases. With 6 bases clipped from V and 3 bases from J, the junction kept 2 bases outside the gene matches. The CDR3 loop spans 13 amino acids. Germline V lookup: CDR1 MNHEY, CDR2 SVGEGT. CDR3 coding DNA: TGTGCCAGCAGCAAGGGGGCCAATCAGCCCCAGCATTTT. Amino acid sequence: CASSKGANQPQHF.

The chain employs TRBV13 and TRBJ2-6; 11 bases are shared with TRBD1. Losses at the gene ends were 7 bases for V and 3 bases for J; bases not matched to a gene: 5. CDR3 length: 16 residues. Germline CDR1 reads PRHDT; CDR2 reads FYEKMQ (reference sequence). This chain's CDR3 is CASNGQGAHGANVLTF. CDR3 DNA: TGTGCCAGCAACGGACAGGGGGCGCATGGGGCCAACGTCCTGACTTTC.